These T cell receptor beta chains were read from a single sample in a study of beta chain features in type 1 diabetes. Assay used: immunoSEQ multiplex PCR; TCRdb lists only in-frame clones, some missing. This sample yields around 140,000 clones, of which around 9% are seen a single time; 0.6% to 0.9% belongs to the top ten. Sequencing was carried out using central memory CD4+ T cells from blood. The receptors originated from a young man with type 1 diabetes. The CDR3 runs from the conserved cysteine through the conserved F or W. A D gene is named only where the DNA matches it firmly. Size tells how often a clone was seen (once, few, many) or the class of an expanded clone, and some rows leave it out.

j_call v_call d_call clone_size cdr3_aa cdr3_nt
TRBJ2-7 TRBV29-1 TRBD1 . CSALGQTYEQYF TGCAGCGCCCTGGGACAGACCTACGAGCAGTACTTC
TRBJ2-1 TRBV4-1 . . CASSRLWFAENEQFF TGCGCCAGCAGCCGTTTATGGTTCGCCGAGAATGAGCAGTTCTTC
TRBJ2-6 TRBV10-3 . . CAISDLLAASAGANVLTF TGTGCCATCAGTGATCTCCTCGCCGCTAGCGCCGGGGCCAACGTCCTGACTTTC
TRBJ1-5 TRBV5-4 . . CASSLGQGPQHF TGTGCCAGCAGCTTGGGCCAGGGGCCCCAGCATTTT
TRBJ1-1 TRBV19 . few CASSRHRAITEAFF TGTGCCAGTAGTAGGCACAGGGCAATCACTGAAGCTTTCTTT
TRBJ1-5 TRBV19 . . CASSLESVNQPQHF TGTGCCAGTAGTCTCGAATCAGTGAATCAGCCCCAGCATTTT
TRBJ2-3 TRBV9 . few CASSVVTQGDTQYF TGTGCCAGCAGCGTAGTTACCCAGGGGGATACGCAGTATTTT
TRBJ2-3 TRBV7-9 . many CASSEDLSSTDTQYF TGTGCCAGCAGCGAAGATCTATCCAGCACAGATACGCAGTATTTT
TRBJ2-4 TRBV7-9 . . CASSLAGAQYF TGTGCCAGCAGCTTAGCAGGGGCTCAGTACTTC
TRBJ1-5 TRBV30 . few CAWVENGGAQHF TGTGCCTGGGTAGAAAATGGAGGGGCCCAGCATTTT
TRBJ2-7 TRBV7-9 . few CASSLVAGASYEQYF TGTGCCAGCAGCTTAGTGGCGGGGGCGAGCTACGAGCAGTACTTC
TRBJ1-2 TRBV28 . many CASSLRLYGYTF TGTGCCAGCAGTCTCAGGTTATATGGCTACACCTTC
TRBJ1-4 TRBV2 . many CASTGTGEKLFF TGTGCCAGCACCGGAACAGGCGAAAAACTGTTTTTT
TRBJ2-1 TRBV25-1 . few CASSSSGGYNEQFF TGTGCCAGCTCCAGTAGCGGAGGCTACAATGAGCAGTTCTTC
TRBJ1-2 TRBV7-2 TRBD1 few CASSLLGQLGYTF TGTGCCAGCAGCTTATTGGGACAGCTAGGCTACACCTTC
TRBJ1-1 TRBV18 TRBD1 few CASSPGQGLNTEAFF TGTGCCAGCTCACCGGGACAGGGCCTGAACACTGAAGCTTTCTTT
TRBJ2-1 TRBV11-2 . . CASSHPSGEQFF TGTGCCAGCAGCCACCCGTCAGGGGAGCAGTTCTTC
TRBJ2-2 TRBV4-2 . few CASSQDLGDQNTGELFF TGTGCCAGCAGCCAAGATCTGGGAGACCAGAACACCGGGGAGCTGTTTTTT
TRBJ2-2 TRBV28 TRBD1 few CASSRTGDGGELFF TGTGCCAGCAGCCGTACAGGGGACGGCGGGGAGCTGTTTTTT
TRBJ2-7 TRBV28 . . CASSFGGSGSYYEQYF TGTGCCAGCAGTTTCGGCGGCAGCGGGTCATACTACGAGCAGTACTTC
TRBJ2-3 TRBV4-3 . . CASSQDSAGAPTDTQYF TGCGCCAGCAGCCAAGATTCCGCGGGGGCCCCCACAGATACGCAGTATTTT
TRBJ2-3 TRBV27 . few CASSFTYRDTQYF TGTGCCAGCAGTTTCACATACAGGGATACGCAGTATTTT
TRBJ1-2 TRBV4-3 TRBD1 few CASSLVHRGAYGYTF TGCGCCAGCAGCCTTGTCCACAGGGGCGCATATGGCTACACCTTC
TRBJ2-2 TRBV15 . few CATSRDSGVNGELFF TGTGCCACCAGCAGAGATTCCGGGGTAAACGGGGAGCTGTTTTTT
TRBJ2-2 TRBV28 . . CASSLQSGRPGELFF TGTGCCAGCAGTTTACAGTCAGGGCGGCCCGGGGAGCTGTTTTTT
TRBJ2-1 TRBV10-2 TRBD1 few CASLRDSYNEQFF TGCGCCAGCCTAAGGGACAGCTACAATGAGCAGTTCTTC
TRBJ2-5 TRBV4-2 . few CASSQGMHAETQYF TGTGCCAGCAGCCAAGGTATGCATGCGGAGACCCAGTACTTC
TRBJ2-5 TRBV28 . . CASSPVRLYKETQYF TGTGCCAGCAGCCCCGTCAGACTCTATAAAGAGACCCAGTACTTC
TRBJ2-6 TRBV27 . . CASAGSGANVLTF TGTGCCAGCGCGGGCTCTGGGGCCAACGTCCTGACTTTC
TRBJ2-5 TRBV5-1 TRBD1 few CASRSQGAQETQYF TGCGCCAGCAGGTCACAGGGGGCCCAAGAGACCCAGTACTTC
TRBJ1-2 TRBV4-3 . . CASSQEPGSGYTF TGCGCCAGCAGCCAAGAACCGGGTAGTGGCTACACCTTC
TRBJ1-5 TRBV19 . few CASQDLNQPQHF TGTGCCAGCCAGGATTTGAATCAGCCCCAGCATTTT
TRBJ1-2 TRBV7-9 . . CASSLLEGTRGYTF TGTGCCAGCAGCTTACTCGAGGGTACGCGGGGCTACACCTTC
TRBJ2-4 TRBV4-2 TRBD2 . CASSPTSGVKNIQYF TGTGCCAGCAGCCCGACTAGCGGGGTCAAAAACATTCAGTACTTC
TRBJ2-3 TRBV29-1 . . CSVSPGAFTDTQYF TGCAGCGTATCCCCGGGAGCCTTCACAGATACGCAGTATTTT
TRBJ1-1 TRBV27 . few CASSLRRGNTEAFF TGTGCCAGCAGTTTACGTCGGGGGAACACTGAAGCTTTCTTT
TRBJ2-5 TRBV5-1 . few CASSAGVGSSIQETQYF TGCGCCAGCAGCGCCGGAGTTGGTAGCAGCATACAAGAGACCCAGTACTTC
TRBJ2-3 TRBV11-1 . few CASSWGRRADTQYF TGTGCCAGCAGCTGGGGTAGGAGGGCAGATACGCAGTATTTT
TRBJ1-6 TRBV5-1 . . CASSLGQLNSPLHF TGCGCCAGCAGCTTGGGACAGCTGAATTCACCCCTCCACTTT
TRBJ2-5 TRBV7-2 . . CASSPRSGRETQYF TGTGCCAGCAGCCCGAGGTCAGGGAGGGAGACCCAGTACTTC
TRBJ2-2 TRBV5-6 . . CASSSAGQSHTGELFF TGTGCCAGCAGCTCGGCCGGACAGAGTCACACCGGGGAGCTGTTTTTT
TRBJ1-1 TRBV7-2 . few CASSLVGPAEAFF TGTGCCAGCAGCTTAGTCGGTCCCGCTGAAGCTTTCTTT
TRBJ2-1 TRBV7-2 . . CASSSDDRRNEQFF TGTGCCAGCAGCTCCGACGACAGGCGCAATGAGCAGTTCTTC